The 19 T cell receptor beta chains reported below all come from one sample, sequenced in a study of radiation and T cells in renal cell carcinoma. Sequencing used immunoSEQ multiplex PCR; TCRdb keeps in-frame clones, though not all of them. The sample lists around 180,000 clones, 88% occurring once. Time point reported: blood 4 weeks post-SBRT, at nephrectomy. Described treatment: 15 Gy SBRT to primary tumor, nephrectomy 4 weeks later. Sample: blood, taken from a patient whose treatment included radiotherapy and nephrectomy. The receptors originated from a woman in her forties or fifties with renal cell carcinoma.

This sequence joins TRBV19 and TRBJ1-2, with D hard to call. The CDR3 has 15 amino acids. Germline V gene sequence: CDR1 LNHDA, CDR2 SQIVND (reference sequence). Trimming left V 1 base short and J 8 bases short, with 17 bases between. The CDR3 is CASSIGDGVERGYTF. The CDR3, as DNA: TGTGCCAGTAGTATAGGAGACGGGGTTGAAAGAGGCTACACCTTC. The complete variable domain, with remaining parts taken from reference TRBV19 and TRBJ1-2, reads DGGITQSPKYLFRKEGQNVTLSCEQNLNHDAMYWYRQDPGQGLRLIYYSQIVNDFQKGDIAEGYSVSREKKESFPLTVTSAQKNPTAFYLCASSIGDGVERGYTFGSGTRLTVV.

The table lists this clone with a count of one. This chain connects TRBV9 to TRBJ2-6; 9 positions agree with TRBD1. Germline V gene sequence: CDR1 SGDLS, CDR2 YYNGEE. This CDR3 region has 17 residues. V shed 3 bases, J shed 2 bases, and the junction held 6 bases outside the gene matches. Written as DNA, the CDR3 is TGTGCCAGCAGCGCGGACAGGGGTCGGACTGGGGCCAACGTCCTGACTTTC. It encodes CASSADRGRTGANVLTF.

The chain joins TRBV14 to TRBJ1-1, with TRBD1 as a possible D gene (5 bases). This CDR3 has 14 amino acids. Germline V gene data show CDR1 as SGHDN and CDR2 as FVKESK. V was pared by 1 base and J by 11 bases, with 17 bases between. Here the CDR3 reads CASSQATGGSAAFF. The CDR3 DNA sequence: TGTGCCAGCAGCCAAGCTACGGGGGGTTCGGCGGCTTTCTTT.

The count of this clone is one. The chain couples TRBV6-6 to TRBJ1-5; D ambiguous. This CDR3 spans 14 amino acids. From germline, CDR1 is MNHNY and CDR2 SVGAGI (reference sequence). The V and J ends lost 6 bases and 2 bases respectively, with 11 bases between them. CDR3: CASSSSGGNQPQHF. CDR3 nucleotides: TGTGCCAGCAGCTCATCTGGGGGCAATCAGCCCCAGCATTTT.

This clone was seen once. The rearrangement uses TRBV19 and TRBJ2-2; no definite D call. CDR3 length: 14 residues. The germline V gene encodes CDR1 LNHDA and CDR2 SQIVND (reference sequence). V dropped 6 bases and J dropped 4 bases, with 12 bases sitting between them. In DNA form, the CDR3 reads TGTGCCAGTAGAATGAGTGGGGTCACCGGGGAGCTGTTTTTT. Its protein is CASRMSGVTGELFF.

The chain links TRBV6-1 to TRBJ1-5; perhaps TRBD1 as D (6 bases). This CDR3 spans 14 amino acids. The germline CDR1 and CDR2 sequences are MNHNS and SASEGT. With 5 bases removed from V and 4 bases from J, the gap between germline ends came to 12 bases. CDR3 bases: TGTGCCAGCAGTTCCGGACAGCCTAATCAGCCCCAGCATTTT. Encoded protein: CASSSGQPNQPQHF.

V gene TRBV19 combines with J gene TRBJ2-2; 7 bases are a match to TRBD2. The germline CDR1 and CDR2 sequences are LNHDA and SQIVND (reference sequence). CDR3 size: 14 residues. V shed 4 bases and J 6 bases; nucleotides not matched to a gene: 5. In DNA, the CDR3 is TGTGCCAGTAGTACTCAGAGCGGGGCCGGGGAGCTGTTTTTT. This gives the protein CASSTQSGAGELFF.

V usage is TRBV6-5 and J usage is TRBJ1-4; 9 bases line up with TRBD1. J gave up 8 bases and V 5 bases, and 9 bases lay outside the gene matches. The CDR3 spans 15 residues. CDR1 and CDR2 from the germline V gene are MNHEY and SVGAGI. The CDR3 DNA sequence: TGTGCCAGCAGTATGTTACAGGGGGCCGGGGAAAAACTGTTTTTT. This gives the protein CASSMLQGAGEKLFF.

The J gene is TRBJ1-6, the V gene TRBV10-3; 11 nucleotides agree with TRBD1. The CDR3 extends over 15 amino acids. CDR1 is ENHRY and CDR2 is SYGVKD in the germline V gene. Trimming cost V 6 bases and J 9 bases; bases outside gene matches: 7. CDR3 sequence: CAIRPDRGRISPLHF. As DNA, the CDR3 is TGTGCCATCAGGCCGGACAGGGGGCGGATTTCACCCCTCCACTTT.

V and J are TRBV29-1 and TRBJ1-2; D ambiguous. CDR1 is SQVTM and CDR2 is ANQGSEA in the germline V gene. The V and J ends lost 4 bases and 5 bases respectively, with 8 bases between them. This CDR3 has 11 amino acids. CDR3 sequence reads: CSVAREYGYTF. The CDR3 region has the DNA TGCAGCGTTGCGAGGGAGTATGGCTACACCTTC. Supplemented by reference TRBV29-1 and TRBJ1-2, the full variable domain reads SAVISQKPSRDICQRGTSLTIQCQVDSQVTMMFWYRQQPGQSLTLIATANQGSEATYESGFVIDKFPISRPNLTFSTLTVSNMSPEDSSIYLCSVAREYGYTFGSGTRLTVV.

The rearrangement uses TRBV25-1 and TRBJ2-5; 10 bases agree with TRBD1. The CDR3 loop spans 14 amino acids. Germline lookup yields CDR1 MGHDK and CDR2 SYGVNS. V shed 7 bases and J 5 bases; nucleotides not matched to a gene: 7. CDR3 nucleotides: TGTGCCAGCATTGGGACAGGGGAATCCGAGACCCAGTACTTC. It translates to CASIGTGESETQYF. Variable domain in full (rest from reference TRBV25-1 and TRBJ2-5): EADIYQTPRYLVIGTGKKITLECSQTMGHDKMYWYQQDPGMELHLIHYSYGVNSTEKGDLSSESTVSRIRTEHFPLTLESARPSHTSQYLCASIGTGESETQYFGPGTRLLVL.

The gene calls are TRBV5-6 and TRBJ1-2; no firm D call. This CDR3 comprises 15 residues. CDR1 and CDR2 (germline): SGHDT, YYEEEE. With 3 bases removed from V and 7 bases from J, the gap between germline ends came to 19 bases. Written as DNA, the CDR3 is TGTGCCAGCAGCTCCGACCTAAGAGACACCGGTGGCTACACCTTC. Its translation: CASSSDLRDTGGYTF.

The V and J genes are TRBV9 and TRBJ2-7; possibly TRBD1 for D (5 bases). The V end lost 0 bases, the J end lost 7 bases, and 11 bases lay between the germline ends. This CDR3 has 13 residues. Germline loops: CDR1 SGDLS, CDR2 YYNGEE. CDR3 nucleotides: TGTGCCAGCAGCGTAGAGTCGGCAGGGGAGCAGTACTTC. Its protein product is CASSVESAGEQYF.

This chain joins TRBV4-1 and TRBJ2-5; possible D gene TRBD1, 6 bases. The V gene lost 1 base and the J gene lost 2 bases, with 17 bases spanning the gap. Looked up from germline, CDR1 is MGHRA and CDR2 is YSYEKL. This CDR3 contains 17 residues. CDR3 sequence (DNA): TGCGCCAGCAGCCAAGGGACAGTCAACCAAATACAAGAGACCCAGTACTTC. Protein sequence: CASSQGTVNQIQETQYF.

This chain joins TRBV5-1 and TRBJ2-5; D may be TRBD1 (6 bases). This CDR3 is 14 amino acids long. Trimming removed 0 bases at V and 1 base at J, with 7 bases between. Germline V gives CDR1 SGHRS, CDR2 YFSETQ. This chain's CDR3 is CASSLEGGQETQYF. CDR3 bases: TGCGCCAGCAGCTTGGAAGGGGGCCAAGAGACCCAGTACTTC.

The chain carries TRBV13 and TRBJ1-1; D possibly corresponds to TRBD1 (5 bases). V was trimmed by 0 bases and J by 1 base, leaving 12 bases between them. This CDR3 has 16 amino acids. The germline gives CDR1 PRHDT, CDR2 FYEKMQ (reference sequence). CDR3 amino acids: CASSLGLPTANTEAFF. The CDR3 bases are TGTGCCAGCAGCTTAGGCCTCCCGACAGCGAACACTGAAGCTTTCTTT.

The CDR3 protein is CASTQVNTEAFF. Written as DNA, the CDR3 is TGTGCCAGCACTCAGGTGAACACTGAAGCTTTCTTT. The chain joins TRBV7-9 to TRBJ1-1; D uncertain. CDR3 size: 12 residues. The V and J ends lost 7 bases and 0 bases respectively, with 6 bases between them. Germline V CDR1 and CDR2: SEHNR, FQNEAQ (reference sequence).

The rearrangement links TRBV6-4 to TRBJ2-2; D remains ambiguous. V was clipped by 1 base and J by 6 bases, with 3 bases between them. CDR1 and CDR2 from the germline V gene are MRHNA and SNTAGT. The CDR3 totals 12 residues. The CDR3 DNA reads TGTGCCAGCAGTGACTGGGCCGGGGAGCTGTTTTTT. Translated: CASSDWAGELFF.

CDR3 residues: CASSPGTGTNQPQHF. As DNA, the CDR3 is TGTGCCAGCAGCCCCGGGACAGGCACCAATCAGCCCCAGCATTTT. V and J are TRBV7-2 and TRBJ1-5; 8 nucleotides match TRBD1. The CDR3 has 15 residues. V was pared by 5 bases and J by 3 bases, with 6 bases of the junction left unmatched. Germline V gives CDR1 SGHTA, CDR2 FQGNSA. The full variable domain, in which reference TRBV7-2 and TRBJ1-5 provide the parts outside the CDR3, is GAGVSQSPSNKVTEKGKDVELRCDPISGHTALYWYRQSLGQGLEFLIYFQGNSAPDKSGLPSDRFSAERTGGSVSTLTIQRTQQEDSAVYLCASSPGTGTNQPQHFGDGTRLSIL.